This T cell receptor beta chain was recorded in a study of beta chain features in type 1 diabetes. Across the study: All samples combined gave around 100,000,000 sorted cells for examination.

Findings of the study overall: All four CD4+ subsets of Type 1 diabetes patients contained TCRB CDR3s that were moderately but significantly shorter. For patients, the naive, central memory and Treg TCRB repertoires appeared more alike than for healthy donors.

On this clone: As yet, its antigen is unknown.

Heparinised blood was drawn once per donor, averaging around 120 mL. Each of the sorted populations had a purity greater than 95%. CDR3 length: 13 residues. In germline, CDR1 is GTSNPN, CDR2 SVGIG (reference sequence). The authors reverse transcribed all of the isolated RNA, so sequencing captured expressed TCRB transcripts. Generated by immunoSEQ multiplex PCR, the TCRdb table keeps only in-frame clones and is missing some. This repertoire shows about 650,000 clones, roughly an eighth found once; its top ten account for about 0.11%. The sequence derives from a young man with type 1 diabetes. The rearrangement uses TRBV30 and TRBJ2-5; D possibly corresponds to TRBD1 (6 bases). The J call is uncertain, as TRBJ2-7 better fits the DNA end. Sequenced input: naive CD4+ T cells from blood. CDR3 amino acids: CAWRRQEPYEQYF. DNA for the CDR3: TGTGCCTGGAGACGACAGGAGCCCTACGAGCAGTACTTC.